These 27 T cell receptor beta chains were all obtained from the same sample, sequenced in a study of blood T cell repertoires in COVID-19. Method: immunoSEQ multiplex PCR; TCRdb's copy keeps in-frame clones and lacks some. The sample lists 350,000 to 500,000 clones; roughly 90% were seen once. The sample comprised PBMCs or T cells enriched from blood (not recorded which). The receptor set was obtained from a young woman who had been exposed to COVID-19.

The chain has TRBV28 and TRBJ2-3, with D possibly being TRBD2 (5 bases). The V end was cut by 4 bases, the J end by 0 bases, with 11 bases between. This CDR3 comprises 15 residues. Germline V gene sequence: CDR1 MDHEN, CDR2 SYDVKM. CDR3 in amino acids: CASSSTGISTDTQYF. The CDR3 bases are TGTGCCAGCAGTTCGACGGGGATTAGCACAGATACGCAGTATTTT.

The chain is built from TRBV25-1 and TRBJ1-4, with 10 positions matching TRBD1. This CDR3 contains 16 residues. The V gene's germline CDR1 is MGHDK and CDR2 SYGVNS. The J segment lost 6 bases and the V segment lost 3 bases, leaving 7 bases of the junction unmatched. This chain's CDR3 is CASSDPDRGRDEKLFF. Written as DNA, the CDR3 is TGTGCCAGCAGTGACCCTGACAGGGGGCGCGATGAAAAACTGTTTTTT.

The chain combines TRBV12-1 with TRBJ1-5; TRBD1 is the table's D call, not checked against the DNA. TRBV12-1 is a known pseudogene. The CDR3 sequence is 17 residues long. CDR3 coding DNA: TGTGCCAGCAGCTTTGTCCTCGAGGGACAGGGGTGGGTGTACCAGCATTTT. The encoded protein is CASSFVLEGQGWVYQHF.

The chain joins TRBV5-1 to TRBJ1-1, with 7 bases that match TRBD1. Germline V lookup: CDR1 SGHRS, CDR2 YFSETQ. V was clipped by 3 bases and J by 1 base; unmatched bases: 3. This CDR3 has 14 residues. The CDR3 protein is CASSSGTANTEAFF. The CDR3 DNA reads as TGCGCCAGCAGCTCCGGGACAGCGAACACTGAAGCTTTCTTT.

The chain recombines TRBV28 with TRBJ2-7; 7 bases map to TRBD1. V dropped 6 bases and J dropped 7; count of bases not matched to a gene: 9. The CDR3 has 13 amino acids. Germline CDR1 MDHEN, CDR2 SYDVKM. The CDR3 spells CASRQTGEREQYF. The CDR3 bases are TGTGCCAGCAGGCAAACAGGGGAGCGGGAGCAGTACTTC.

The chain has TRBV3-1 (or the pseudogene TRBV3-2) and TRBJ2-7; D is ambiguous. CDR3 length: 15 amino acids. The V gene's germline CDR1 is LGHDT and CDR2 YNNKEL (reference sequence). The V end lost 5 bases, the J end lost 2 bases, and 16 bases lay between the germline ends. The CDR3 is CASSVRLAVAYEQYF. DNA of the CDR3: TGTGCCAGCAGCGTAAGACTGGCGGTGGCCTACGAGCAGTACTTC.

This clone turned up a few times. The chain recombines TRBV6-5 with TRBJ2-5; D gene unclear. This CDR3 has 12 residues. Looked up from germline, CDR1 is MNHEY and CDR2 is SVGAGI. V was clipped by 2 bases and J by 2 bases, with 3 bases between them. The DNA for the CDR3 is TGTGCCAGCAGTTACCCTCAAGAGACCCAGTACTTC. This translates into CASSYPQETQYF.

This chain links TRBV19 with TRBJ2-5, with a possible D match to TRBD1 (5 bases). In germline, CDR1 is LNHDA, CDR2 SQIVND (reference sequence). Trimming cost V 3 bases and J 1 base, with 15 bases left between them. This CDR3 has 16 residues. CDR3 nucleotides: TGTGCCAGTAGTATCGCGGCAGGGCTGACCCAAGAGACCCAGTACTTC. It specifies CASSIAAGLTQETQYF.

The chain uses TRBV7-6 and TRBJ1-5; 7 bases are shared with TRBD1. Losses at the gene ends were 1 base for V and 4 bases for J; bases not matched to a gene: 4. Germline V gene data show CDR1 as SGHVS and CDR2 as FNYEAQ. The CDR3 contains 15 residues. In DNA form, the CDR3 reads TGTGCCAGCAGCTTAGGGGGACAGAAGAATCAGCCCCAGCATTTT. Amino acids: CASSLGGQKNQPQHF.

The rearrangement joins TRBV4-1 to TRBJ2-3, with TRBD1 as a possible D gene (6 bases). The CDR3 is 15 residues long. Germline V gene lookup returns CDR1 MGHRA and CDR2 YSYEKL. V was cut by 6 bases and J by 1 base, with 14 bases left in between. CDR3 region: CASSQLYRGTDTQYF. For the CDR3, the DNA is TGCGCCAGCAGTCAACTTTACAGGGGCACAGATACGCAGTATTTT.

The V call is TRBV2, the J call TRBJ2-6; D might be TRBD1 (5 bases). The length of the CDR3 is 13 residues. Germline V gene sequence: CDR1 SNHLY, CDR2 FYNNEI. Trimming cost V 8 bases and J 9 bases, with 14 bases left between them. The CDR3 here is CASSLRELNVLTF. CDR3 in DNA: TGTGCCAGCTCCCTCAGGGAACTCAACGTCCTGACTTTC.

The chain carries TRBV13 and TRBJ2-2; no clear D. Germline V CDR1 and CDR2: PRHDT, FYEKMQ (reference sequence). The CDR3 is 15 amino acids. The ends were cut back, 1 base at V and 6 bases at J, with 12 bases in the middle. This chain's CDR3 is CASSLDAERPGELFF. CDR3 bases: TGTGCCAGCAGCTTAGATGCCGAGCGACCCGGGGAGCTGTTTTTT.

The rearrangement uses TRBV6-5 and TRBJ1-2, with a possible D match to TRBD1 (6 bases). This CDR3 region has 15 residues. With 5 bases removed from V and 4 bases from J, the gap between germline ends came to 17 bases. Germline V gene data show CDR1 as MNHEY and CDR2 as SVGAGI. The CDR3 region has the DNA TGTGCCAGCAGTCCAACCGACAGGCGCAGCTATGGCTACACCTTC. Translated: CASSPTDRRSYGYTF.

This chain joins TRBV18 and TRBJ2-5, with D perhaps TRBD2 (5 bases). Deletions cut 1 base from V and 5 bases from J, with 11 bases between. The germline V gene has CDR1 KGHSH and CDR2 LQKENI. This CDR3 comprises 14 residues. CDR3 in DNA: TGTGCCAGCTCACCACAGGCATCGGGGGAGACCCAGTACTTC. Translation gives CASSPQASGETQYF.

V gene TRBV27 combines with J gene TRBJ2-1, with 8 bases fitting TRBD2. CDR3 length: 14 amino acids. CDR1 MNHEY and CDR2 SMNVEV come from the germline V gene (reference sequence). V trimming: 8 bases; J trimming: 0 bases; junction bases outside the gene matches: 3. CDR3 sequence (DNA): TGTGCCAGCTTTAGCGGGGCCTCCTACAATGAGCAGTTCTTC. Translating it yields CASFSGASYNEQFF.

The chain carries TRBV19 and TRBJ2-6; the D is unclear. The CDR3 consists of 17 residues. The germline gives CDR1 LNHDA, CDR2 SQIVND (reference sequence). V lost 5 bases and J lost 0, with 14 bases in between. The DNA of the CDR3 is TGTGCCAGTAGTCCCGACTTTTATAGCTCTGGGGCCAACGTCCTGACTTTC. This translates into CASSPDFYSSGANVLTF.

This chain links TRBV5-5 with TRBJ1-1; D is possibly TRBD1 (6 bases). The CDR3 is 14 amino acids. CDR1 is SGHKS and CDR2 is YYEKEE in the germline V gene (reference sequence). V lost 5 bases and J lost 0, with 11 bases in between. The CDR3 region has the DNA TGTGCCAGCAGTCCGGACAGCCTGAACACTGAAGCTTTCTTT. Protein product: CASSPDSLNTEAFF.

Comment on this clone: Distinct nucleotide sequences in the sample also encode this CDR3. This chain connects TRBV7-9 to TRBJ2-7; 9 bases match TRBD1. The CDR3 length is 14 residues. CDR1 is SEHNR, CDR2 FQNEAQ, per germline (reference sequence). With V trimmed by 5 bases and J by 1 base, 3 bases remained unmatched. The CDR3 sequence: CASSRDRVSYEQYF. CDR3 nucleotide sequence: TGTGCCAGCAGCCGGGACAGGGTGTCCTACGAGCAGTACTTC.

The chain uses TRBV7-3 and TRBJ2-1; the D gene is possibly TRBD1 (6 bases). The ends were cut back, 4 bases at V and 6 bases at J, with 13 bases in the middle. Germline CDR1 and CDR2: SGHTA and FQGTGA. The CDR3 totals 14 residues. The CDR3 DNA is TGTGCCAGCAGCTCGGGGACACGGGGCAATGAGCAGTTCTTC. Translation: CASSSGTRGNEQFF. The full variable domain, completed using reference TRBV7-3 and TRBJ2-1, is GAGVSQTPSNKVTEKGKYVELRCDPISGHTALYWYRQSLGQGPEFLIYFQGTGAADDSGLPNDRFFAVRPEGSVSTLKIQRTERGDSAVYLCASSSGTRGNEQFFGPGTRLTVL.

This chain joins TRBV27 and TRBJ1-2; 7 bases agree with TRBD1. Germline V CDR1 and CDR2: MNHEY, SMNVEV (reference sequence). This CDR3 comprises 18 residues. V lost 10 bases, J lost 8 bases, and 28 bases stayed unmatched. CDR3 nucleotide sequence: TGTGCCACCACCTCCTTCGGCGAAAGACAGGGCCTCGCCTTAGGCTACACCTTC. It codes for CATTSFGERQGLALGYTF.

CDR3 coding DNA: TGTGCCAGCAGTCCCGGGACAGGGGGCGGACAGCCCCAGCATTTT. This codes for CASSPGTGGGQPQHF. The rearrangement links TRBV28 to TRBJ1-5, with 12 nucleotides matching TRBD1. The CDR3 is 15 residues long. V lost 5 bases, J lost 7 bases, and 6 bases stayed unmatched. Germline CDR1 and CDR2: MDHEN and SYDVKM.

V gene TRBV6-1 combines with J gene TRBJ2-7; 7 nucleotides align to TRBD1. CDR3 length: 16 amino acids. From germline, CDR1 is MNHNS and CDR2 SASEGT. V lost 2 bases and J lost 5; bases outside the gene matches: 12. The CDR3 DNA is TGTGCCAGCAGTGAACCTCCGACAGGGCTTCGTAACGAGCAGTACTTC. Residues: CASSEPPTGLRNEQYF.

This clone came up once. The J gene is TRBJ2-7, the V gene TRBV11-3, with 7 nucleotides matching TRBD1. V gave up 5 bases and J gave up 3 bases; unmatched junction bases: 10. The CDR3 has 15 residues. The germline gives CDR1 SGHNT, CDR2 YENEEA. CDR3 DNA: TGTGCCAGCAGCGAGGAGGCGACAGGGATCTACGAGCAGTACTTC. Translating gives CASSEEATGIYEQYF.

V gene TRBV7-9 combines with J gene TRBJ2-7, with 9 bases lining up with TRBD1. This CDR3 spans 14 amino acids. Germline V gene lookup returns CDR1 SEHNR and CDR2 FQNEAQ (reference sequence). V dropped 5 bases and J dropped 5; count of bases not matched to a gene: 7. The chain's CDR3 is CASSQTGTGHEQYF. CDR3 DNA sequence: TGTGCCAGCAGCCAAACCGGGACAGGGCACGAGCAGTACTTC.

The chain uses TRBV7-2 and TRBJ2-3; the D gene is possibly TRBD2 (6 bases). The CDR3 length is 14 residues. Germline CDR1 reads SGHTA; CDR2 reads FQGNSA. V was cut by 6 bases and J by 8 bases, with 18 bases left in between. CDR3 residues: CASRSAGSWVTQYF. The CDR3, as DNA: TGTGCCAGCAGATCGGCGGGGTCCTGGGTTACGCAGTATTTT.

The chain is built from TRBV2 and TRBJ2-1, with TRBD2 as a possible D gene (5 bases). Germline loops: CDR1 SNHLY, CDR2 FYNNEI. V was trimmed by 9 bases and J by 9 bases, leaving 21 bases between them. The CDR3 loop spans 14 amino acids. This chain's CDR3 is CASLVGRSRGEQFF. The DNA of the CDR3 is TGTGCCAGTTTAGTAGGCAGGTCCCGGGGTGAGCAGTTCTTC. The variable domain in full, completed from reference TRBV2 and TRBJ2-1, reads EPEVTQTPSHQVTQMGQEVILRCVPISNHLYFYWYRQILGQKVEFLVSFYNNEISEKSEIFDDQFSVERPDGSNFTLKIRSTKLEDSAMYFCASLVGRSRGEQFFGPGTRLTVL.

This clone occurred once. The chain carries TRBV28 and TRBJ1-1, with a weak D call TRBD1 (5 bases). The ends were cut back, 5 bases at V and 0 bases at J, with 10 bases in the middle. CDR3 length equals 14 residues. Germline loops: CDR1 MDHEN, CDR2 SYDVKM. Here the CDR3 reads CASSNIGVNTEAFF. CDR3 in DNA: TGTGCCAGCAGTAATATAGGGGTGAACACTGAAGCTTTCTTT.